Presented here are 14 T cell receptor beta chains from one specimen sequenced in a study of post-analysis software for immune sequencing data. Study-wide points: Roughly five TRBV segments appeared more often in patients than in controls, and TRBV5-6, TRBV5-1 and TRBV20-1 were among these.

Incorporated into the TCR beta cDNA libraries were unique molecular identifiers, which served to reduce PCR and sequencing biases. TCRdb recomputed calls from the PCR reads with MiXCR, one row per CDR3 protein. In the table there are 750,000 to 950,000 distinct CDR3 sequences, 53% of which are singletons. No antigens are known for them. The specimen sequenced was blood. The source of these receptors is a girl aged 5 to 17 with multiple sclerosis.

This clonotype was detected a few times. J is TRBJ2-5 and V is TRBV10-3; D not resolved. Germline CDR1 reads ENHRY; CDR2 reads SYGVKD. CDR3 length: 14 residues. V dropped 0 bases and J dropped 7 bases, with 12 bases sitting between them. CDR3 DNA sequence: TGTGCCATCAGTGAGTCGGTCGACTGGGGGACCCAGTACTTC. Residues: CAISESVDWGTQYF.

This clonotype has just a few counts. The chain links TRBV10-3 to TRBJ2-5; 9 bases are a match to TRBD2. The junction had 5 bases not matched to a gene; V was cut back by 6 bases and J by 3 bases. This CDR3 comprises 14 residues. CDR1 is ENHRY, CDR2 SYGVKD, per germline. The CDR3 DNA is TGTGCCATCAGAGGCCAGCGGGAGGAAGAGACCCAGTACTTC. It specifies CAIRGQREEETQYF.

About this clonotype itself: An end of the junction differs from the germline gene, which may be a read error. The chain employs TRBV29-1 and TRBJ2-5; 11 bases map to TRBD2. CDR3 size: 17 residues. Per germline, CDR1 SQVTM and CDR2 ANQGSEA. DNA of the CDR3: TGCGGCGTTGAAGGAACTAGCGGGGGTGCGTACCAAGAGACCCAGTACTTC. It encodes CGVEGTSGGAYQETQYF.

The V call is TRBV10-3, the J call TRBJ2-7; perhaps TRBD1 as D (6 bases). Trimming stripped 5 bases from V and 3 bases from J, with 20 bases between. Germline loops: CDR1 ENHRY, CDR2 SYGVKD. The CDR3 runs 16 residues. CDR3 coding DNA: TGTGCCATCAGTAGCTCAACGTCCCGGACAGACTACGAGCAGTACTTC. It codes for CAISSSTSRTDYEQYF.

The chain combines TRBV7-9 with TRBJ2-3, with 10 bases aligning to TRBD2. With 1 base clipped from V and 2 bases from J, the junction kept 3 bases outside the gene matches. Germline V gene sequence: CDR1 SEHNR, CDR2 FQNEAQ (reference sequence). This CDR3 comprises 16 residues. The CDR3 here is CASSLVAGGLTDTQYF. CDR3 bases: TGTGCCAGCAGCTTAGTAGCGGGAGGCCTCACAGATACGCAGTATTTT.

The J gene is TRBJ1-1, the V gene TRBV2, with D possibly TRBD1 on 5 matching bases. V lost 5 bases, J lost 4 bases, and 29 bases lay in between. The CDR3 sequence is 19 residues long. CDR1 is SNHLY and CDR2 is FYNNEI in the germline V gene. CDR3 amino acids: CASSPYGQALREIRTEAFF. In DNA, the CDR3 is TGTGCCAGCAGTCCTTACGGTCAGGCGCTCAGGGAAATACGCACTGAAGCTTTCTTT.

This clonotype has only a few counts. The chain is built from TRBV5-1 and TRBJ2-3, with TRBD1 as a possible D gene (6 bases). This CDR3 has 15 residues. From germline, CDR1 is SGHRS and CDR2 YFSETQ. The ends were cut back, 4 bases at V and 6 bases at J, with 18 bases in the middle. The CDR3 nucleotides are TGCGCCAGCAGCCGACACGCCGACAGGTCGGATACGCAGTATTTT. Translated, it gives CASSRHADRSDTQYF.

V gene TRBV4-2 combines with J gene TRBJ2-7; 11 nucleotides match TRBD2. The germline V gene has CDR1 LGHNA and CDR2 YNFKEQ. This CDR3 is built from 15 residues. V shed 2 bases, J shed 3 bases, and the junction held 3 bases outside the gene matches. CDR3 protein: CASSQSTSGNYEQYF. In DNA, the CDR3 is TGTGCCAGCAGCCAATCGACTAGCGGGAACTACGAGCAGTACTTC.

V is TRBV11-1 and J is TRBJ2-2; D remains ambiguous. The germline gives CDR1 SGHAT, CDR2 FQDESV (reference sequence). Trimming cost V 1 base and J 1 base, with 10 bases left between them. The CDR3 contains 16 residues. Here the CDR3 reads CASSLGTVWNTGELFF. The CDR3 nucleotides are TGTGCCAGCAGCTTAGGTACGGTTTGGAACACCGGGGAGCTGTTTTTT.

This clonotype showed up just once. This chain links TRBV5-1 with TRBJ1-2, with D possibly being TRBD1 (5 bases). The CDR3 length is 15 residues. V lost 0 bases and J 3 bases, leaving 12 bases between the germline ends. Germline V CDR1 and CDR2: SGHRS, YFSETQ. CDR3 nucleotides: TGCGCCAGCAGCTTGGATGCAGGGCTAGACTATGGCTACACCTTC. Amino acid sequence: CASSLDAGLDYGYTF. The complete variable domain, with remaining parts taken from reference TRBV5-1 and TRBJ1-2, reads KAGVTQTPRYLIKTRGQQVTLSCSPISGHRSVSWYQQTPGQGLQFLFEYFSETQRNKGNFPGRFSGRQFSNSRSEMNVSTLELGDSALYLCASSLDAGLDYGYTFGSGTRLTVV.

The rearrangement joins TRBV20-1 to TRBJ2-3; 16 bases are shared with TRBD2. Germline V gene sequence: CDR1 DFQATT, CDR2 SNEGSKA (reference sequence). V was pared by 2 bases and J by 5 bases, with 13 bases of the junction left unmatched. There are 19 residues in the CDR3. The CDR3 DNA is TGCAGTGCTAGAATCTTGCGTGGGACTAGCGGGAGGGCCCAAGATACGCAGTATTTT. This gives the protein CSARILRGTSGRAQDTQYF.

A remark on this clonotype: A read error may produce the germline difference seen at one junction end. This rearrangement joins TRBV20-1 to TRBJ2-3, with TRBD2 identical over 8 bases. The CDR3 has 17 amino acids. The germline V gene encodes CDR1 DFQATT and CDR2 SNEGSKA (reference sequence). The CDR3 is CSAPTSALGERTGTQYF. The DNA of the CDR3 is TGCAGTGCTCCGACTAGCGCCTTGGGGGAGCGCACAGGTACGCAGTATTTT.

This clonotype was seen only a few times. The rearrangement joins TRBV20-1 to TRBJ2-3; 7 bases are a match to TRBD1. CDR1 is DFQATT, CDR2 SNEGSKA, per germline (reference sequence). V dropped 4 bases and J dropped 10; count of bases not matched to a gene: 11. The CDR3 is made up of 13 amino acids. The CDR3 nucleotides read TGCAGTGCTACCCGACAGGGAACCCTTGCGCAGTATTTT. As protein: CSATRQGTLAQYF.

This clonotype showed up just once. The chain combines TRBV7-8 with TRBJ2-7; TRBD2 matches 15 bases. The DNA end is more similar to TRBJ2-5, so the J call may be wrong. CDR3 size: 17 residues. Germline assignment: CDR1 SGHVS and CDR2 FQNEAQ. The CDR3, as DNA: TGTGCCAGCAGCTCCCTGGGACTAGCGGGAGGCCAGGAGACCCAGTACTTC. Encoded protein: CASSSLGLAGGQETQYF.